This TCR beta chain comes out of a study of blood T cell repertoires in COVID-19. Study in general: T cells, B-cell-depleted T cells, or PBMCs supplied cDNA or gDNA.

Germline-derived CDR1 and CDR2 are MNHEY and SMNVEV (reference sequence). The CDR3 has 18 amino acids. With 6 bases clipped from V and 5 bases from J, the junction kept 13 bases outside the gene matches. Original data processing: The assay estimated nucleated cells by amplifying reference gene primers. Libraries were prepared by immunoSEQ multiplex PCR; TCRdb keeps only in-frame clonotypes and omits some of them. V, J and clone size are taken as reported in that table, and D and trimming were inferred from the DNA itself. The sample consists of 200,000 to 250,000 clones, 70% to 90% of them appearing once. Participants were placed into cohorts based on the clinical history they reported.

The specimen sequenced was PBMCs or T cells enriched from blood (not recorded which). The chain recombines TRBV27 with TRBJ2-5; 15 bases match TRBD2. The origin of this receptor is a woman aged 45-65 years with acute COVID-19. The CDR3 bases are TGTGCCAGCAGACCAGGACTAGCGGGAGGGCGAACCTGGGAGACCCAGTACTTC. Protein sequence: CASRPGLAGGRTWETQYF.